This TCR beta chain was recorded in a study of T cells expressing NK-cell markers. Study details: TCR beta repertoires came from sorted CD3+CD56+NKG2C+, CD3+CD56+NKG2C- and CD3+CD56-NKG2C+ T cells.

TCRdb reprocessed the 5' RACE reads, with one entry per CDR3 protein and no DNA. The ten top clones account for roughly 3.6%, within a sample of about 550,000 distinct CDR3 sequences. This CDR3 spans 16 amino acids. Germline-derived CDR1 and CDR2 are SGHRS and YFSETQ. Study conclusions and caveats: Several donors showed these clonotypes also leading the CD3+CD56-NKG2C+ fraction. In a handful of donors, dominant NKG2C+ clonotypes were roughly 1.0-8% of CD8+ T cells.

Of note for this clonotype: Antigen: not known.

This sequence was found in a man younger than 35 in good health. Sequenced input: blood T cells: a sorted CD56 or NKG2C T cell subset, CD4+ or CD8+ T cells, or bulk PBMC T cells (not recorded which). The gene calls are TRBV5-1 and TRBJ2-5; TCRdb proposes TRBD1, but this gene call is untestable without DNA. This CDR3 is CASSPSGTGGVETQYF.